These 28 T cell receptor beta chains came from one sample sequenced in a study of immune cell composition in non-small cell lung cancer. Normal lung sampling was at least 3 cm from the tumour, as distant as possible. The repertoire was sequenced with immunoSEQ multiplex PCR; TCRdb's copy has only in-frame clones and lacks some. The sample lists 5,000 to 7,000 clones, roughly three quarters seen once, with 6.3% in the top ten. Sequencing was done on a sample of non-adjacent lung tissue. These receptors were taken from a human donor with non-small cell lung cancer.

This chain links TRBV28 with TRBJ2-2; TRBD1 might be the D (5 bases). V lost 5 bases to trimming and J lost 6 bases, with 10 bases between them. The CDR3 spans 13 residues. CDR1 and CDR2 from the germline V gene are MDHEN and SYDVKM. DNA for the CDR3: TGTGCCAGCAGTCACCTAGGGGCCGGGGAGCTGTTTTTT. Amino acids: CASSHLGAGELFF.

J is TRBJ2-3 and V is TRBV5-1; 11 nucleotides align to TRBD2. The germline gives CDR1 SGHRS, CDR2 YFSETQ. CDR3 length: 16 residues. V gave up 3 bases and J gave up 5 bases; unmatched junction bases: 8. CDR3 DNA sequence: TGCGCCAGCAGCTATCGACTAGCGGGATCGGTAGATACGCAGTATTTT. Translation: CASSYRLAGSVDTQYF. The complete variable domain, with remaining parts taken from reference TRBV5-1 and TRBJ2-3, reads KAGVTQTPRYLIKTRGQQVTLSCSPISGHRSVSWYQQTPGQGLQFLFEYFSETQRNKGNFPGRFSGRQFSNSRSEMNVSTLELGDSALYLCASSYRLAGSVDTQYFGPGTRLTVL.

The rearrangement joins TRBV6-6 to TRBJ2-1; TRBD2 matches at 10 bases. CDR3 length: 15 residues. Germline lookup yields CDR1 MNHNY and CDR2 SVGAGI (reference sequence). V trimming: 4 bases; J trimming: 2 bases; junction bases outside the gene matches: 2. CDR3 in amino acids: CASSLLAGPYNEQFF. DNA for the CDR3: TGTGCCAGCAGTTTACTAGCGGGGCCCTACAATGAGCAGTTCTTC.

This clone was recorded a few times. The rearrangement joins TRBV28 to TRBJ1-1; D ambiguous. This CDR3 region has 15 residues. Germline V gene lookup returns CDR1 MDHEN and CDR2 SYDVKM. V was cut by 5 bases and J by 4 bases, with 17 bases left in between. For the CDR3, the DNA is TGTGCCAGCAGTGTCCTACTAGAGGTTGGCACTGAAGCTTTCTTT. It specifies CASSVLLEVGTEAFF.

This chain joins TRBV28 and TRBJ1-2; TRBD1 might be the D (5 bases). The length of the CDR3 is 15 residues. Looked up from germline, CDR1 is MDHEN and CDR2 is SYDVKM. The V and J ends lost 8 bases and 5 bases respectively, with 21 bases between them. The CDR3 DNA follows: TGTGCCAGCCGCCGGGGGGGAGAGTCTCCTTATGGCTACACCTTC. Protein sequence: CASRRGGESPYGYTF.

This clone was counted once. The chain uses TRBV28 and TRBJ2-7, with D unresolved. This CDR3 contains 11 residues. The V and J ends lost 5 bases and 4 bases respectively, with 6 bases between them. Germline V gene data show CDR1 as MDHEN and CDR2 as SYDVKM. The chain's CDR3 is CASSLRYEQYF. CDR3 DNA sequence: TGTGCCAGCAGTCTCAGATACGAGCAGTACTTC. The entire variable domain, with the rest obtained from reference TRBV28 and TRBJ2-7, is as follows: DVKVTQSSRYLVKRTGEKVFLECVQDMDHENMFWYRQDPGLGLRLIYFSYDVKMKEKGDIPEGYSVSREKKERFSLILESASTNQTSMYLCASSLRYEQYFGPGTRLTVT.

The chain carries TRBV27 and TRBJ2-7, with 10 bases that match TRBD1. The CDR3 is made up of 14 amino acids. J was trimmed by 2 bases and V by 5 bases; bases with no gene match: 3. Germline V gene lookup returns CDR1 MNHEY and CDR2 SMNVEV (reference sequence). CDR3 nucleotides: TGTGCCAGCAGTAGGACAGGGGGGACCTACGAGCAGTACTTC. This translates into CASSRTGGTYEQYF.

CDR3 residues: CASSPRGDTQYF. Here the CDR3 DNA reads TGTGCCAGCAGCCCCCGGGGGGATACGCAGTATTTT. V and J are TRBV14 and TRBJ2-3, with TRBD2 as a possible D gene (6 bases). V was trimmed by 4 bases and J by 6 bases, leaving 8 bases between them. Germline values: CDR1 SGHDN, CDR2 FVKESK. This CDR3 is 12 amino acids long.

Turning to this clone: An end of the junction does not agree with germline; a read error may underlie this. The chain carries TRBV7-7 and TRBJ2-7; a possible D gene is TRBD2 (5 bases). The CDR3 totals 15 residues. Germline loops: CDR1 SSHAT, CDR2 FNYEAQ (reference sequence). CDR3 sequence: CASSLASGTNYEQYF. The DNA for the CDR3 is TGTGCTAGCAGCTTAGCGAGCGGAACCAACTACGAGCAGTACTTC.

The chain employs TRBV7-3 and TRBJ2-1; TRBD2 aligns across 7 bases. CDR3 length: 14 residues. After removal of 7 bases from V and 5 bases from J, the junction contained 8 bases not matched to a gene. Germline CDR1 reads SGHTA; CDR2 reads FQGTGA. CDR3 coding DNA: TGTGCCAGCAAGCGCGGGGGTAGTGACAATGAGCAGTTCTTC. As protein: CASKRGGSDNEQFF.

The chain employs TRBV9 and TRBJ2-1; D perhaps matches TRBD2 (5 bases). The CDR3 contains 14 residues. Germline-derived CDR1 and CDR2 are SGDLS and YYNGEE. V was cut by 0 bases and J by 8 bases, with 12 bases left in between. As DNA, the CDR3 is TGTGCCAGCAGCGTAGCCCTCTACGGGGATGAGCAGTTCTTC. Translating gives CASSVALYGDEQFF. The whole variable domain, remainder taken from reference TRBV9 and TRBJ2-1, is DSGVTQTPKHLITATGQRVTLRCSPRSGDLSVYWYQQSLDQGLQFLIQYYNGEERAKGNILERFSAQQFPDLHSELNLSSLELGDSALYFCASSVALYGDEQFFGPGTRLTVL.

The rearrangement links TRBV19 to TRBJ1-1; D is possibly TRBD1 (6 bases). From germline, CDR1 is LNHDA and CDR2 SQIVND (reference sequence). The CDR3 has 12 amino acids. Trimming cost V 10 bases and J 4 bases, with 13 bases left between them. CDR3: CATTGIRTEAFF. CDR3 sequence (DNA): TGTGCCACTACAGGGATCCGCACTGAAGCTTTCTTT.

This clone was seen more than once but under ten times. The chain carries TRBV6-1 and TRBJ2-7; TRBD2 is a possible D gene (6 bases). CDR1 is MNHNS, CDR2 SASEGT, per germline. This CDR3 is built from 15 residues. The V and J ends lost 5 bases and 0 bases respectively, with 14 bases between them. DNA of the CDR3: TGTGCCAGCAGTTTAACCGTAGCGGACTCCTACGAGCAGTACTTC. It encodes CASSLTVADSYEQYF.

In this sample, this clone turned up once. The rearrangement joins TRBV2 to TRBJ2-7, with TRBD1 matching over 9 bases. Unmatched junction bases numbered 19, after V lost 10 bases and J lost 3 bases. Germline CDR1 reads SNHLY; CDR2 reads FYNNEI. CDR3 length: 17 residues. The CDR3 loop reads CANRYWGTGRSNYEQYF. CDR3 nucleotides: TGTGCCAACCGTTATTGGGGGACAGGGAGGTCGAACTACGAGCAGTACTTC.

The chain couples TRBV4-3 to TRBJ1-1; 8 bases fit TRBD1. The CDR3 has 16 residues. The V gene's germline CDR1 is LGHNA and CDR2 YSLEER. J was trimmed by 5 bases and V by 1 base; bases with no gene match: 9. The CDR3 is CASSQGTGGGTTEAFF. The CDR3 nucleotides read TGCGCCAGCAGCCAAGGTACAGGGGGAGGAACGACTGAAGCTTTCTTT.

J is TRBJ2-3 and V is TRBV6-5, with 8 positions matching TRBD2. The J segment lost 2 bases and the V segment lost 6 bases, leaving 7 bases of the junction unmatched. Germline V CDR1 and CDR2: MNHEY, SVGAGI. CDR3 length equals 15 residues. CDR3 amino acids: CASSPDGGDTDTQYF. CDR3 nucleotide sequence: TGTGCCAGCAGCCCCGACGGGGGGGACACAGATACGCAGTATTTT.

The V gene is TRBV4-1, the J gene TRBJ1-2; TRBD1 matches 10 bases. This CDR3 region has 13 residues. The J segment lost 6 bases and the V segment lost 4 bases, leaving 2 bases of the junction unmatched. Germline-derived CDR1 and CDR2 are MGHRA and YSYEKL. In nucleotides, the CDR3 is TGCGCCAGCAGCCTAGGGACAGGGGATGGCTACACCTTC. Translated: CASSLGTGDGYTF.

This rearrangement joins TRBV6-5 to TRBJ2-7; 9 nucleotides line up with TRBD1. The CDR3 has 15 residues. Unmatched junction bases numbered 7, after V lost 7 bases and J lost 0 bases. Germline V CDR1 and CDR2: MNHEY, SVGAGI. The CDR3 region is CASNRPGQGSYEQYF. Written as DNA, the CDR3 is TGTGCCAGCAATAGACCGGGACAGGGCTCCTACGAGCAGTACTTC.

The rearrangement joins TRBV6-1 to TRBJ1-2; 11 bases fit TRBD1. The CDR3 runs 14 residues. The germline V gene has CDR1 MNHNS and CDR2 SASEGT. V gave up 6 bases and J gave up 4 bases; unmatched junction bases: 4. CDR3 bases: TGTGCCAGCAGCGGGACAGGGGGGACCTATGGCTACACCTTC. Translation gives CASSGTGGTYGYTF.

The chain recombines TRBV2 with TRBJ1-2, with no clear D. V was pared by 7 bases and J by 2 bases, with 8 bases between. The CDR3 sequence is 12 residues long. Looked up from germline, CDR1 is SNHLY and CDR2 is FYNNEI. The CDR3 bases are TGTGCCAGCAACGGCAGGAACTATGGCTACACCTTC. This sequence encodes CASNGRNYGYTF.

The rearrangement links TRBV7-2 to TRBJ2-7, with 9 positions matching TRBD1. This CDR3 region has 14 residues. Germline CDR1 and CDR2: SGHTA and FQGNSA. The ends lost 6 bases at V and 3 bases at J; junction bases unmatched: 6. DNA of the CDR3: TGTGCCAGCAGTCCGGGACAGGGAAACTACGAGCAGTACTTC. It is translated as CASSPGQGNYEQYF.

This clone was observed once. The chain combines TRBV10-3 with TRBJ2-6; D is uncertain. Germline V gene sequence: CDR1 ENHRY, CDR2 SYGVKD. The V and J ends lost 3 bases and 4 bases respectively, with 10 bases between them. This CDR3 has 15 amino acids. CDR3 DNA sequence: TGTGCCATCAGTGAAGCCTTCAAGGGGGCCAACGTCCTGACTTTC. It translates to CAISEAFKGANVLTF.

This chain connects TRBV27 to TRBJ2-5; 7 nucleotides agree with TRBD2. V was pared by 4 bases and J by 2 bases, with 7 bases of the junction left unmatched. This CDR3 is 15 amino acids long. Per germline, CDR1 MNHEY and CDR2 SMNVEV (reference sequence). DNA of the CDR3: TGTGCCAGCAGTTCCCGTGGAGCGGGGCAAGAGACCCAGTACTTC. Translating it yields CASSSRGAGQETQYF.

This clone was observed a handful of times. The chain is built from TRBV5-1 and TRBJ1-5; 7 bases line up with TRBD1. Looked up from germline, CDR1 is SGHRS and CDR2 is YFSETQ. V lost 3 bases to trimming and J lost 4 bases; unmatched junction nucleotides: 16. CDR3 length: 18 residues. The CDR3 nucleotides are TGCGCCAGCAGCTATAAGATACCCCCGGGACAGAAGAATCAGCCCCAGCATTTT. Translation: CASSYKIPPGQKNQPQHF.

This sequence joins TRBV19 and TRBJ2-5; 10 nucleotides match TRBD2. V lost 5 bases, J lost 4 bases, and 10 bases stayed unmatched. The V gene's germline CDR1 is LNHDA and CDR2 SQIVND (reference sequence). The CDR3 covers 16 residues. The CDR3 here is CASSAAGGGFGETQYF. The CDR3 DNA reads as TGTGCCAGTAGTGCAGCGGGAGGGGGATTTGGAGAGACCCAGTACTTC.

The J gene is TRBJ1-5, the V gene TRBV28; a possible D gene is TRBD1 (5 bases). V was cut by 3 bases and J by 2 bases, with 11 bases left in between. Germline V gene lookup returns CDR1 MDHEN and CDR2 SYDVKM. This CDR3 is 15 amino acids long. This CDR3 is CASSFSGLGNQPQHF. The CDR3 DNA reads TGTGCCAGCAGTTTCTCGGGACTAGGCAATCAGCCCCAGCATTTT.

A few counts support this clone. CDR3 residues: CASSVGRTSGGLGVTQYF. CDR3 nucleotides: TGTGCCAGCAGCGTAGGGAGGACTAGCGGGGGGCTGGGCGTGACGCAGTATTTT. The chain employs TRBV9 and TRBJ2-3; 14 bases are a match to TRBD2. Germline V gene lookup returns CDR1 SGDLS and CDR2 YYNGEE. This CDR3 contains 18 residues. With V trimmed by 0 bases and J by 9 bases, 12 bases remained unmatched.

The chain links TRBV5-4 to TRBJ2-2; 9 nucleotides align to TRBD2. The CDR3 contains 15 residues. The V gene end was trimmed by 3 bases and the J gene end by 7 bases; junction bases not matched to a gene: 7. Germline CDR1 SGHNT, CDR2 YYREEE (reference sequence). This CDR3 reads CASSSAGGNRGELFF. In DNA, the CDR3 is TGTGCCAGCAGCTCGGCGGGAGGGAATCGCGGGGAGCTGTTTTTT.